Each of the 25 T cell receptor gamma chains below was sequenced from the same sample in a study of gamma-delta chains in newborns, infants, children. TCRdb reran clone calling via CATT on the reads. The table has fewer than 650 gamma-chain clones, around 80% seen once. This material consisted of blood, taken at baseline. The receptors come from a child who was a newborn, infant or young child, either healthy, febrile or measles-vaccinated (not recorded which). This table probably holds off-target reads from a library built for another chain.

A word on this clone: The DNA is omitted, as the CDR3 cannot be located on it reliably, and the CDR3 follows TCRdb's listing. The CDR3 is CAYANRGIRSWDTRQMFFGTGIKLF. No J gene was named, though the V gene is TRGV9. The CDR3 spans 25 amino acids, including both terminal residues. Germline CDR1 is GITISATS and CDR2 is ISYDGTV (reference sequence).

Regarding this clone: The DNA is left out, because the CDR3 cannot be placed on it with certainty; the CDR3 is given as TCRdb lists it. The V gene is TRGV9; the J gene was not called. The CDR3 sequence runs 24 residues, both termini included. Germline assignment: CDR1 GITISATS and CDR2 ISYDGTV (reference sequence). This chain's CDR3 is CACDTVYVSWDTRQMFFGTGIKLF.

About this clone itself: The limits of the CDR3 on the DNA are not certain, so only TCRdb's listed CDR3 is given. No call exists for the J gene, whereas the V gene is TRGV9. Germline CDR1 is GITISATS and CDR2 is ISYDGTV (reference sequence). The CDR3 is 27 amino acids in total, end residues counted. CDR3 sequence: CACDTLTGGYRKRDTRQMFFGTGIKLF.

Of note for this clone: The limits of the CDR3 on the DNA are not certain, so only TCRdb's listed CDR3 is given. The V gene is given as TRGV9, and no J gene call is available. With termini counted, the CDR3 has 26 amino acids. Looked up from germline, CDR1 is GITISATS and CDR2 is ISYDGTV (reference sequence). The CDR3 here is CACDTMGVSSSWDTRQMFFGTGIKLF.

A remark on this clone: The DNA is omitted, as the CDR3 cannot be located on it reliably, and the CDR3 follows TCRdb's listing. The J gene has no call, while the V gene is TRGV9. Inclusive of both ends, the CDR3 amounts to 23 amino acids. Germline V lookup: CDR1 GITISATS, CDR2 ISYDGTV (reference sequence). The CDR3 is CACDTPSPWDTRQMFFGTGIKLF.

With regard to this clone: The limits of the CDR3 on the DNA are not certain, so only TCRdb's listed CDR3 is given. The J gene was not called, though the V gene is TRGV9. The CDR3 is 26 amino acids long, termini counted. Germline V CDR1 and CDR2: GITISATS, ISYDGTV (reference sequence). This chain's CDR3 is CACDTEWGIRSWDTRQMFFGTGIKLF.

V gene assignment gives TRGV9, but the J gene was left uncalled. The CDR3 runs 16 residues. Germline assignment: CDR1 GITISATS and CDR2 ISYDGTV (reference sequence). The CDR3 loop is CACDVLGDTLTAQLFF. In DNA form, the CDR3 reads TGTGCCTGTGACGTACTGGGGGATACTTTGACAGCACAACTCTTCTTT.

About this clone itself: The DNA is left out, because the CDR3 cannot be placed on it with certainty; the CDR3 is given as TCRdb lists it. Called V gene: TRGV9; the J gene was not called. Germline CDR1 reads GITISATS; CDR2 reads ISYDGTV (reference sequence). Including both end residues, the CDR3 is 26 amino acids long. The CDR3 is CACDTVLGDTSWDTRRMFFGTGIKLF.

Of note for this clone: It is unclear where the CDR3 begins or ends on the DNA, so no DNA is shown, and the CDR3 is as TCRdb lists it. The identical CDR3 is also encoded by other nucleotide sequences in the sample. The V gene was identified as TRGV9, while no J gene was called. Germline V lookup: CDR1 GITISATS, CDR2 ISYDGTV (reference sequence). The CDR3 has 25 amino acids, counting both end residues. The CDR3 is CACDTWGPSSWDTRQMFFGTGIKLF.

There is no J gene call, but TRGV9 is given as the V gene. There are 16 residues in the CDR3. CDR1 and CDR2 (germline): GITISATS, ISYDGTV (reference sequence). Here the CDR3 reads CACDTVPGDLTAQLFF. The CDR3, as DNA: TGTGCCTGTGACACCGTCCCTGGGGACCTGACAGCACAACTCTTCTTT.

Points on this clone: No DNA is shown, since the ends of the CDR3 on it are uncertain; the CDR3 is the one TCRdb lists. The V gene is given as TRGV9, and no J gene call is available. Germline CDR1 is GITISATS and CDR2 is ISYDGTV (reference sequence). The CDR3 totals 27 residues, both ends included. This CDR3 reads CACDTEGRDTYSWDTRQMFFGTGIKLF.

On this clone itself: It is unclear where the CDR3 begins or ends on the DNA, so no DNA is shown, and the CDR3 is as TCRdb lists it. The V gene is given as TRGV9, and no J gene call is available. The CDR3 totals 26 residues, both ends included. Looked up from germline, CDR1 is GITISATS and CDR2 is ISYDGTV (reference sequence). CDR3 sequence reads: CACDSTGGYASWDTRQMFFGTGIKLF.

For this clone: No DNA is shown, since the ends of the CDR3 on it are uncertain; the CDR3 is the one TCRdb lists. No J gene call was made, and the V gene is TRGV9. The CDR3 is 26 residues long, counting both termini. Germline CDR1 is GITISATS and CDR2 is ISYDGTV (reference sequence). CDR3 sequence: CACDKVLGESSWDTRQMFFGTGIKLF.

The table lists this clone with a few counts. The DNA is omitted, as the CDR3 cannot be located on it reliably, and the CDR3 follows TCRdb's listing. Different DNA sequences within this sample yield the same CDR3. The V gene is TRGV9; the J gene was not called. Germline V gene sequence: CDR1 GITISATS, CDR2 ISYDGTV (reference sequence). Including both end residues, the CDR3 is 26 amino acids long. CDR3 sequence reads: CACDTVLGDSSWDTRQMFFGTGIKLF.

This clone was counted once. The V gene is listed as TRGV9; no J gene was called. The CDR3 loop spans 16 amino acids. Germline V CDR1 and CDR2: GITISATS, ISYDGTV (reference sequence). The CDR3 bases are TGTGCCTGTGACGGCTTACTGGGGGATTTGACAGCACAACTCTTCTTT. The encoded protein is CACDGLLGDLTAQLFF.

This clone was observed a few times. CDR3 sequence: CACDTVGDTAQLFF. The CDR3 nucleotides are TGTGCCTGTGACACCGTGGGGGATACAGCACAACTCTTCTTT. For the V gene the call is TRGV9; the J gene has no call. This CDR3 has 14 amino acids. Germline values: CDR1 GITISATS, CDR2 ISYDGTV (reference sequence).

Of note for this clone: The DNA is omitted, as the CDR3 cannot be located on it reliably, and the CDR3 follows TCRdb's listing. The J gene was not called, though the V gene is TRGV9. The length of the CDR3 is 23 amino acids, counting both ends. Germline CDR1 and CDR2: GITISATS and ISYDGTV (reference sequence). CDR3 loop: CACDTGGNWDTRQMFFGTGIKLF.

In regard to this clone: No DNA is shown, since the ends of the CDR3 on it are uncertain; the CDR3 is the one TCRdb lists. The V gene is listed as TRGV9; no J gene was called. The germline gives CDR1 GITISATS, CDR2 ISYDGTV (reference sequence). Including both end residues, the CDR3 is 23 amino acids long. CDR3: CACDYWGTWGTRQMFFGTGIKLF.

Of note for this clone: The DNA is left out, because the CDR3 cannot be placed on it with certainty; the CDR3 is given as TCRdb lists it. Other DNA sequences of this sample code for an identical CDR3. The V gene is listed as TRGV9; no J gene was called. The CDR3 is 22 residues long, ends included. Germline V lookup: CDR1 GITISATS, CDR2 ISYDGTV (reference sequence). This CDR3 is CACDTVSWDTRQMFFGTGIKLF.

A few counts support this clone. No J gene was called, and the V gene is TRGV9. CDR1 is GITISATS and CDR2 is ISYDGTV in the germline V gene (reference sequence). The CDR3 extends over 15 amino acids. CDR3: CAFNNTGDLTAQLFF. DNA of the CDR3: TGTGCCTTTAATAATACGGGGGATTTGACAGCACAACTCTTCTTT.

Of note for this clone: This may stem from a read error, because a much larger clone lies one nucleotide away. In DNA form, the CDR3 reads TGTGCCTGTGACTTACTGGGGGATACTTTGACAGCACAACTCTTCTTT. It yields the protein CACDLLGDTLTAQLFF. The V gene is TRGV9, but the J gene lacks a call. Germline assignment: CDR1 GITISATS and CDR2 ISYDGTV (reference sequence). The CDR3 is 16 residues long.

Turning to this clone: The limits of the CDR3 on the DNA are not certain, so only TCRdb's listed CDR3 is given. CDR3 amino acids: CACDTGGYAPWDTRQMFFGTGIKLF. The J gene has no call, while the V gene is TRGV9. From germline, CDR1 is GITISATS and CDR2 ISYDGTV (reference sequence). The CDR3 totals 25 residues, both ends included.

A remark on this clone: Because the CDR3's place on the DNA is in doubt, the DNA is left out and the CDR3 is given as listed by TCRdb. Called V gene: TRGV9; the J gene was not called. Both ends counted, the CDR3 spans 26 residues. Per the germline V gene, CDR1 is GITISATS and CDR2 is ISYDGTV (reference sequence). CDR3 amino acids: CACDVLGDSSSWDTRQMFFGTGIKLF.

This clone was observed once. It is unclear where the CDR3 begins or ends on the DNA, so no DNA is shown, and the CDR3 is as TCRdb lists it. The V gene call is TRGV9, and the J gene call is absent. Termini included, the CDR3 measures 25 amino acids. Germline V lookup: CDR1 GITISATS, CDR2 ISYDGTV (reference sequence). This chain's CDR3 is CACDVLGDSSWDTRQMFFGTGIKLF.

The J gene went uncalled, whereas the V gene is TRGV9. Germline CDR1 GITISATS, CDR2 ISYDGTV (reference sequence). The CDR3 is 14 amino acids. CDR3 amino acids: CACDVLGDIAQLFF. In DNA, the CDR3 is TGTGCCTGTGACGTACTGGGGGATATAGCACAACTCTTCTTT.